This T cell receptor (beta chain) was obtained from a study of shared clonotypes between healthy human individuals. As for the study in general: The donor pool was made up of two women and three men aged 18 to 49.

It was around 190 ng DNA, 30,000 or so T cell genomes, that sorted-subset replicate PCRs used. The protocol was immunoSEQ multiplex PCR, while the TCRdb copy is restricted to in-frame clones and leaves out a portion. This sample has under 650,000 clones, with 90% to 97% found just once. A word on this clone: Its antigen remains unknown.

General study results and limits: Sorted-subset sequencing was shown by rarefaction to be incomplete despite large depth. In general, naive subsets displayed greater estimated richness than memory subsets did.

The CDR3 length is 16 residues. J lost 0 bases, V lost 2 bases, and 3 bases had no gene match. Germline loops: CDR1 ENHRY, CDR2 SYGVKD. Specimen: naive CD4+ T cells sorted from blood. Subset here: CD45RA+ positively selected. The V and J genes are TRBV10-3 and TRBJ2-7, with TRBD1 matching 11 bases. The receptor's source is a woman aged 30 to 39 in good health. CDR3 protein: CAISEGTGGSSYEQYF. In DNA, the CDR3 is TGTGCCATCAGTGAGGGGACAGGGGGAAGCTCCTACGAGCAGTACTTC.